The 27 T cell receptor beta chains below were found in one sample sequenced in a study of shared clonotypes between healthy human individuals. The data were produced by immunoSEQ multiplex PCR, yet TCRdb's version contains in-frame clones alone and is incomplete. The table includes some 2,400,000 clones, 90% to 96% detected once. The material sequenced was naive CD4+ T cells sorted from blood. Subset indicated: CD45RA+ positively selected. The receptors were sampled from a young man in good health.

On this clone: Different DNA sequences within this sample yield the same CDR3. The chain couples TRBV18 to TRBJ2-3; D perhaps matches TRBD2 (5 bases). Germline assignment: CDR1 KGHSH and CDR2 LQKENI. V was cut by 3 bases and J by 3 bases, with 10 bases left in between. This CDR3 comprises 14 residues. CDR3 in DNA: TGTGCCAGCTCACCCCTAGCTGTGACAGATACGCAGTATTTT. The encoded protein is CASSPLAVTDTQYF.

This chain links TRBV4-1 with TRBJ1-6; D possibly corresponds to TRBD1 (6 bases). Germline values: CDR1 MGHRA, CDR2 YSYEKL. This CDR3 contains 17 residues. The V and J ends lost 3 bases and 5 bases respectively, with 17 bases between them. The CDR3 spells CASSHKRPAGDNSPLHF. CDR3 DNA: TGCGCCAGCAGCCACAAGAGGCCCGCAGGGGATAATTCACCCCTCCACTTT.

The chain recombines TRBV30 with TRBJ1-3; TRBD1 agrees at 7 bases. This CDR3 has 16 amino acids. The germline V gene has CDR1 GTSNPN and CDR2 SVGIG (reference sequence). The trim removed 0 bases at V and 0 bases at J, leaving 5 bases unmatched. The CDR3 reads CAWSVGGAYSGNTIYF. CDR3 in DNA: TGTGCCTGGAGTGTAGGGGGCGCTTACTCTGGAAACACCATATATTTT. Filled out from reference TRBV30 and TRBJ1-3, the complete variable domain reads SQTIHQWPATLVQPVGSPLSLECTVEGTSNPNLYWYRQAAGRGLQLLFYSVGIGQISSEVPQNLSASRPQDRQFILSSKKLLLSDSGFYLCAWSVGGAYSGNTIYFGEGSWLTVV.

The chain links TRBV18 to TRBJ2-2, with TRBD1 matching over 7 bases. Germline trimming cut 6 bases from V and 2 bases from J; bases unmatched to any gene: 6. This CDR3 comprises 15 residues. The germline V gene encodes CDR1 KGHSH and CDR2 LQKENI. Here the CDR3 reads CASSVGQTNTGELFF. CDR3 sequence (DNA): TGTGCCAGCTCCGTGGGACAGACCAACACCGGGGAGCTGTTTTTT.

To note about this clone: Other DNA sequences in this sample translate to the same CDR3. This sequence joins TRBV5-4 and TRBJ2-7, with D possibly TRBD1 on 5 matching bases. CDR3 length: 15 residues. CDR1 is SGHNT, CDR2 YYREEE, per germline (reference sequence). V lost 2 bases and J lost 0, with 12 bases in between. CDR3 nucleotides: TGTGCCAGCAGCTTTTTAGGCCAGGGCTCCTACGAGCAGTACTTC. This sequence encodes CASSFLGQGSYEQYF.

The CDR3 loop reads CASRLGQNSPLHF. As DNA, the CDR3 is TGTGCCAGCAGACTGGGACAGAATTCACCCCTCCACTTT. This sequence joins TRBV6-1 and TRBJ1-6; 7 bases match TRBD1. Germline V gene lookup returns CDR1 MNHNS and CDR2 SASEGT. With V trimmed by 6 bases and J by 7 bases, 3 bases remained unmatched. The CDR3 is 13 amino acids.

The chain joins TRBV28 to TRBJ1-2, with D perhaps matching TRBD1 (5 bases). Germline assignment: CDR1 MDHEN and CDR2 SYDVKM. CDR3 length: 15 residues. V was cut by 6 bases and J by 8 bases, with 22 bases left in between. The CDR3: CASSLLHGPEGGYTF. CDR3 in DNA: TGTGCCAGCAGCCTTCTACACGGTCCCGAGGGGGGCTACACCTTC.

The chain combines TRBV5-4 with TRBJ2-1, with TRBD1 matching 10 bases. This CDR3 has 16 amino acids. Unmatched junction bases numbered 8, after V lost 3 bases and J lost 5 bases. Germline loops: CDR1 SGHNT, CDR2 YYREEE (reference sequence). In DNA form, the CDR3 reads TGTGCCAGCAGCTCCCTAGGGACAGGGGCCCACAATGAGCAGTTCTTC. Translation gives CASSSLGTGAHNEQFF.

This clone has a single count. The chain has TRBV18 and TRBJ2-1; D unclear. The length of the CDR3 is 18 residues. V was pared by 1 base and J by 3 bases, with 19 bases between. Germline lookup yields CDR1 KGHSH and CDR2 LQKENI. CDR3 amino acids: CASSPRLVPRWDYNEQFF. CDR3 DNA: TGTGCCAGCTCACCACGATTGGTCCCGAGGTGGGACTACAATGAGCAGTTCTTC.

The chain couples TRBV11-1 to TRBJ2-5; D is unresolved. CDR1 is SGHAT and CDR2 is FQDESV in the germline V gene (reference sequence). Trimming took 4 bases from V and 4 from J, leaving 7 bases between them. This CDR3 is built from 12 residues. The CDR3 sequence is CASSSQAETQYF. CDR3 sequence (DNA): TGTGCCAGCAGCTCCCAGGCAGAGACCCAGTACTTC.

The chain joins TRBV5-1 to TRBJ1-4; D remains unclear. CDR3 length: 18 residues. Germline V gene lookup returns CDR1 SGHRS and CDR2 YFSETQ. Trimming removed 2 bases from V and 0 bases from J, with 17 bases in between. CDR3 sequence reads: CASSLEGRARATNEKLFF. CDR3 DNA: TGCGCCAGCAGCTTAGAGGGAAGGGCCCGTGCAACTAATGAAAAACTGTTTTTT.

The chain couples TRBV5-1 to TRBJ2-3; 13 bases align to TRBD2. CDR1 is SGHRS and CDR2 is YFSETQ in the germline V gene. Trimming cost V 0 bases and J 0 bases; bases outside gene matches: 10. The CDR3 is made up of 20 amino acids. The CDR3 loop reads CASSLALLAGGPKSTDTQYF. CDR3 DNA sequence: TGCGCCAGCAGCTTGGCATTACTAGCGGGAGGGCCCAAGAGCACAGATACGCAGTATTTT.

The chain recombines TRBV10-2 with TRBJ2-3, with D possibly being TRBD1 or TRBD2 (5 bases each). The CDR3 has 15 residues. Germline CDR1 is WSHSY and CDR2 is SAAADI. V lost 4 bases, J lost 0 bases, and 11 bases lay in between. CDR3 loop: CASSALGVSTDTQYF. As DNA, the CDR3 is TGCGCCAGCAGTGCCCTGGGGGTTAGCACAGATACGCAGTATTTT.

The rearrangement links TRBV5-4 to TRBJ2-5; 8 nucleotides align to TRBD2. This CDR3 is built from 15 residues. From germline, CDR1 is SGHNT and CDR2 YYREEE (reference sequence). The junction had 7 bases not matched to a gene; V was cut back by 2 bases and J by 4 bases. In DNA form, the CDR3 reads TGTGCCAGCAGCTTAAGGACTAGCCTTCTAGAGACCCAGTACTTC. Translation: CASSLRTSLLETQYF. Together with reference TRBV5-4 and TRBJ2-5, the CDR3 gives the full variable domain: ETGVTQSPTHLIKTRGQQVTLRCSSQSGHNTVSWYQQALGQGPQFIFQYYREEENGRGNFPPRFSGLQFPNYSSELNVNALELDDSALYLCASSLRTSLLETQYFGPGTRLLVL.

Regarding this clone: As the CDR3 is not closed by the conserved phenylalanine or tryptophan, this likely results from a read error. V is TRBV5-6 and J is TRBJ1-2; D is unresolved. Trimming cost V 3 bases and J 0 bases, with 9 bases left between them. This CDR3 region has 14 residues. Germline V CDR1 and CDR2: SGHDT, YYEEEE. This CDR3 is CASSSDLANYGYTY. DNA for the CDR3: TGTGCCAGCAGCTCGGACCTAGCTAACTATGGCTACACCTAC.

The genes are TRBV19 and TRBJ1-2; weak D call: TRBD1 (5 bases). The germline V gene has CDR1 LNHDA and CDR2 SQIVND (reference sequence). The CDR3 has 15 amino acids. V was pared by 6 bases and J by 4 bases, with 18 bases between. CDR3 bases: TGTGCCAGTAGCAGGGACGGTGGCGCAGGCTATGGCTACACCTTC. Protein: CASSRDGGAGYGYTF.

The CDR3 DNA reads TGCAGTGCCCCTATTGGGGCCGAGCAGTACTTC. It encodes CSAPIGAEQYF. The chain has TRBV20-1 and TRBJ2-7, with D possibly matching TRBD1 (5 bases). Looked up from germline, CDR1 is DFQATT and CDR2 is SNEGSKA (reference sequence). Trimming stripped 6 bases from V and 6 bases from J, with 12 bases between. CDR3 length equals 11 residues.

This rearrangement joins TRBV7-9 to TRBJ1-3, with D unclear. Germline assignment: CDR1 SEHNR and CDR2 FQNEAQ (reference sequence). V was pared by 1 base and J by 2 bases, with 15 bases between. This CDR3 has 17 residues. CDR3 sequence reads: CASSLGIGSIAGNTIYF. The CDR3 bases are TGTGCCAGCAGCTTAGGAATAGGATCGATCGCTGGAAACACCATATATTTT.

The genes are TRBV5-4 and TRBJ1-2, with D uncertain. The CDR3 is made up of 15 amino acids. The germline V gene has CDR1 SGHNT and CDR2 YYREEE (reference sequence). The V gene lost 4 bases and the J gene lost 4 bases, with 17 bases spanning the gap. This chain's CDR3 is CASSQPKGGSYGYTF. The CDR3 DNA reads as TGTGCCAGCAGCCAACCCAAGGGCGGAAGCTATGGCTACACCTTC.

The rearrangement links TRBV2 to TRBJ2-7, with D unresolved. CDR1 and CDR2 from the germline V gene are SNHLY and FYNNEI. This CDR3 region has 11 residues. Deletions cut 0 bases from V and 9 bases from J, with 6 bases between. The CDR3: CASSEAGVQYF. The CDR3 region has the DNA TGTGCCAGCAGTGAAGCGGGCGTGCAGTACTTC.

This clone was recorded once. The chain employs TRBV25-1 and TRBJ2-2; D not resolved. The CDR3 runs to 14 residues. V dropped 8 bases and J dropped 0 bases, with 10 bases sitting between them. Germline V gene sequence: CDR1 MGHDK, CDR2 SYGVNS. In nucleotides, the CDR3 is TGTGCCAGCCTTGGACGGTCGAACACCGGGGAGCTGTTTTTT. Protein product: CASLGRSNTGELFF.

J is TRBJ2-2 and V is TRBV28, with 7 bases that match TRBD1. The CDR3 loop spans 19 amino acids. The trim removed 6 bases at V and 2 bases at J, leaving 18 bases unmatched. CDR1 MDHEN and CDR2 SYDVKM come from the germline V gene. The CDR3 spells CASSPPLGWTGQNTGELFF. As DNA, the CDR3 is TGTGCCAGCAGCCCACCCCTAGGTTGGACAGGTCAAAACACCGGGGAGCTGTTTTTT.

The chain uses TRBV5-6 and TRBJ2-7, with 7 bases that match TRBD1. Trimming cost V 3 bases and J 3 bases; bases outside gene matches: 9. Germline V gene data show CDR1 as SGHDT and CDR2 as YYEEEE. CDR3 length: 15 residues. DNA of the CDR3: TGTGCCAGCAGCTCGAGGGGGCCCACCTTCTACGAGCAGTACTTC. This translates into CASSSRGPTFYEQYF.

This clone was seen only once. The genes are TRBV6-1 and TRBJ2-2; 14 positions agree with TRBD2. Germline CDR1 is MNHNS and CDR2 is SASEGT. This CDR3 spans 18 amino acids. The V segment lost 6 bases and the J segment 1 base; nucleotides outside the gene matches: 7. The chain's CDR3 is CASREIGLAGGNTGELFF. CDR3 nucleotide sequence: TGTGCCAGCAGAGAAATAGGACTAGCGGGGGGGAACACCGGGGAGCTGTTTTTT.

The rearrangement links TRBV10-3 to TRBJ2-3, with D perhaps TRBD1 (5 bases). This CDR3 is 14 amino acids long. Germline V CDR1 and CDR2: ENHRY, SYGVKD. Trimming removed 6 bases at V and 0 bases at J, with 10 bases between. The CDR3 region is CAIRWAGSTDTQYF. CDR3 bases: TGTGCCATCAGGTGGGCAGGGAGCACAGATACGCAGTATTTT.

V gene TRBV28 combines with J gene TRBJ2-7; D tentatively reads TRBD1 or TRBD2 (5 bases each). Trimming removed 2 bases from V and 0 bases from J, with 11 bases in between. This CDR3 has 15 amino acids. Germline CDR1 MDHEN, CDR2 SYDVKM. The CDR3 bases are TGTGCCAGCAGTTTAGGGGGTAAACCCTCCTACGAGCAGTACTTC. As protein: CASSLGGKPSYEQYF.

On this clone: Other DNA sequences in the same sample also yield this CDR3. The rearrangement joins TRBV30 to TRBJ1-4; D perhaps matches TRBD1 (6 bases). Deletions cut 3 bases from V and 0 bases from J, with 11 bases between. Looked up from germline, CDR1 is GTSNPN and CDR2 is SVGIG (reference sequence). The CDR3 is made up of 15 amino acids. DNA of the CDR3: TGTGCCTGGAGCCAGGGGACGGCAACTAATGAAAAACTGTTTTTT. Amino acids: CAWSQGTATNEKLFF.